This T cell receptor (beta chain) stems from a study of cytomegalovirus exposure and HLA in healthy donors. PCR amplification relied on 60 Vbeta primers (plus 13 Jbeta primers). Assay: immunoSEQ multiplex PCR; the TCRdb copy retains only in-frame clones and omits some. The sample carries about 190,000 clones, roughly 13% recorded once. Trimming stripped 6 bases from V and 1 base from J, with 9 bases between. Per germline, CDR1 MNHNY and CDR2 SVGAGI (reference sequence). This CDR3 comprises 13 residues. This sequence originates from a man aged 50-59 years in good health and CMV-seropositive. Source material: PBMCs. The chain has TRBV6-6 and TRBJ1-1; the D gene is possibly TRBD1 (6 bases). The CDR3 here is CASRTGGNTEAFF. The CDR3 nucleotides are TGTGCCAGCAGGACAGGCGGGAACACTGAAGCTTTCTTT.